The 19 T cell receptor beta chains listed next were all sequenced from one sample in a study of T cell responses to AZD1222 COVID-19 vaccine. Generated by immunoSEQ multiplex PCR, the TCRdb table keeps only in-frame clones and is missing some. The profile shows some 120,000 clones, 87% of them singletons. The sample was peripheral blood, taken on day 0 of AZD1222 vaccination. These receptors were obtained from an adult in good health.

This chain uses TRBV6-1 with TRBJ1-1; D gene unclear. The germline V gene encodes CDR1 MNHNS and CDR2 SASEGT. CDR3 length: 14 amino acids. Trimming left V 2 bases short and J 4 bases short, with 11 bases between. The CDR3 DNA reads as TGTGCCAGCAGTGAAAGGGTCCCCTTCACTGAAGCTTTCTTT. This gives the protein CASSERVPFTEAFF.

The chain uses TRBV2 and TRBJ1-1, with D unclear. The CDR3 runs to 12 residues. V was pared by 5 bases and J by 4 bases, with 8 bases between. Germline-derived CDR1 and CDR2 are SNHLY and FYNNEI. CDR3 sequence reads: CASSTDSTEAFF. CDR3 in DNA: TGTGCCAGCAGTACCGACTCCACTGAAGCTTTCTTT.

The J gene is TRBJ2-4, the V gene TRBV4-3; tentative D call: TRBD1 (5 bases). Per germline, CDR1 LGHNA and CDR2 YSLEER. The CDR3 sequence is 15 residues long. Trimming removed 0 bases from V and 4 bases from J, with 10 bases in between. In DNA, the CDR3 is TGCGCCAGCAGCCAAGATTGGGGCCTTAAAAACATTCAGTACTTC. It codes for CASSQDWGLKNIQYF.

The gene calls are TRBV19 and TRBJ2-1; 7 nucleotides align to TRBD2. V lost 10 bases, J lost 0 bases, and 12 bases stayed unmatched. CDR1 LNHDA and CDR2 SQIVND come from the germline V gene (reference sequence). CDR3 length: 16 residues. In DNA, the CDR3 is TGTGCCACTCGGACTTTCGGCGGGGGCTCCTACAATGAGCAGTTCTTC. This gives the protein CATRTFGGGSYNEQFF.

The chain links TRBV5-1 to TRBJ1-1; 7 positions agree with TRBD1. With 5 bases clipped from V and 5 bases from J, the junction kept 6 bases outside the gene matches. Germline V gene lookup returns CDR1 SGHRS and CDR2 YFSETQ. The CDR3 length is 13 residues. The DNA for the CDR3 is TGCGCCAGCAGACCCTCAGGGGGAACTGAAGCTTTCTTT. Translating gives CASRPSGGTEAFF. The full variable domain, rest sourced from reference TRBV5-1 and TRBJ1-1, is KAGVTQTPRYLIKTRGQQVTLSCSPISGHRSVSWYQQTPGQGLQFLFEYFSETQRNKGNFPGRFSGRQFSNSRSEMNVSTLELGDSALYLCASRPSGGTEAFFGQGTRLTVV.

The chain recombines TRBV27 with TRBJ2-7; possibly TRBD1 or TRBD2 for D (5 bases each). Trimming removed 6 bases at V and 2 bases at J, with 17 bases between. CDR3 length: 15 residues. Germline CDR1 reads MNHEY; CDR2 reads SMNVEV (reference sequence). CDR3 in DNA: TGTGCCAGCAGGCAACCGGGACCTGCACCCTACGAGCAGTACTTC. This translates into CASRQPGPAPYEQYF.

The J gene is TRBJ1-1, the V gene TRBV10-3, with D unclear. Per the germline V gene, CDR1 is ENHRY and CDR2 is SYGVKD. The ends were cut back, 4 bases at V and 1 base at J, with 7 bases in the middle. The CDR3 runs to 13 residues. CDR3 protein: CAISGRENTEAFF. The CDR3 DNA follows: TGTGCCATCAGTGGAAGAGAGAACACTGAAGCTTTCTTT.

The chain links TRBV6-5 to TRBJ1-1; D might be TRBD1 (6 bases). The CDR3 loop spans 13 amino acids. Deletions cut 2 bases from V and 5 bases from J, with 9 bases between. Germline CDR1 and CDR2: MNHEY and SVGAGI. The CDR3, as DNA: TGTGCCAGCAGTTACCCAGGGGCGACTGAAGCTTTCTTT. This sequence encodes CASSYPGATEAFF.

The chain employs TRBV3-1 (or the pseudogene TRBV3-2) and TRBJ2-1; D may be TRBD1 or TRBD2 (6 bases each). The CDR3 loop spans 14 amino acids. Germline V gene lookup returns CDR1 LGHDT and CDR2 YNNKEL (reference sequence). Trimming removed 0 bases from V and 10 bases from J, with 13 bases in between. The CDR3 region has the DNA TGTGCCAGCAGCCAAGAGAGGGAAGGGGGGGAGCAGTTCTTC. Amino acid sequence: CASSQEREGGEQFF.

The chain joins TRBV30 to TRBJ2-5, with D hard to call. CDR3 length equals 11 residues. V dropped 2 bases and J dropped 6 bases, with 7 bases sitting between them. From germline, CDR1 is GTSNPN and CDR2 SVGIG (reference sequence). CDR3 in amino acids: CAWSNGQTQYF. The CDR3 bases are TGTGCCTGGAGTAATGGCCAGACCCAGTACTTC.

V and J are TRBV11-2 and TRBJ2-6; D gene uncertain. This CDR3 has 13 amino acids. Per germline, CDR1 SGHAT and CDR2 FQNNGV. Trimming pared 1 base from V and 4 bases from J, leaving 2 bases between. CDR3 amino acids: CASSLGGANVLTF. The CDR3 DNA follows: TGTGCCAGCAGCTTAGGCGGGGCCAACGTCCTGACTTTC.

The chain carries TRBV4-1 and TRBJ1-1; 7 bases map to TRBD1. The V gene's germline CDR1 is MGHRA and CDR2 YSYEKL. Trimming removed 2 bases from V and 2 bases from J; junction bases left unmatched: 8. This CDR3 is 16 amino acids long. This CDR3 is CASSQTRDSLNTEAFF. Written as DNA, the CDR3 is TGCGCCAGCAGCCAAACCCGGGACAGTTTAAACACTGAAGCTTTCTTT.

J is TRBJ2-5 and V is TRBV4-2; a possible D gene is TRBD1 (6 bases). V was clipped by 3 bases and J by 4 bases, with 12 bases between them. Germline CDR1 and CDR2: LGHNA and YNFKEQ. CDR3 length equals 14 residues. The CDR3 here is CASSQTQGRETQYF. CDR3 nucleotide sequence: TGTGCCAGCAGCCAGACACAGGGTCGAGAGACCCAGTACTTC.

The chain joins TRBV5-4 to TRBJ2-7; weak D call: TRBD1 (7 bases). The CDR3 is made up of 16 amino acids. V gave up 4 bases and J gave up 3 bases, with 20 bases separating them. Germline CDR1 reads SGHNT; CDR2 reads YYREEE (reference sequence). The CDR3 protein is CASSDPLAGGNYEQYF. The CDR3 nucleotides are TGTGCCAGCAGCGATCCGTTGGCAGGGGGGAACTACGAGCAGTACTTC. Supplemented by reference TRBV5-4 and TRBJ2-7, the full variable domain reads ETGVTQSPTHLIKTRGQQVTLRCSSQSGHNTVSWYQQALGQGPQFIFQYYREEENGRGNFPPRFSGLQFPNYSSELNVNALELDDSALYLCASSDPLAGGNYEQYFGPGTRLTVT.

The J gene is TRBJ2-7, the V gene TRBV27; possible D gene TRBD1, 6 bases. V was cut by 1 base and J by 7 bases, with 14 bases left in between. Germline V gene data show CDR1 as MNHEY and CDR2 as SMNVEV (reference sequence). This CDR3 has 14 amino acids. CDR3: CASSLLTRGQEQYF. CDR3 bases: TGTGCCAGCAGTTTATTGACCAGGGGCCAGGAGCAGTACTTC.

The rearrangement links TRBV19 to TRBJ2-2; D is possibly TRBD2 (6 bases). The V end was cut by 1 base, the J end by 0 bases, with 9 bases between. This CDR3 spans 16 amino acids. Germline V gene lookup returns CDR1 LNHDA and CDR2 SQIVND (reference sequence). This CDR3 reads CASSIVPGANTGELFF. Here the CDR3 DNA reads TGTGCCAGTAGTATAGTGCCGGGGGCGAACACCGGGGAGCTGTTTTTT.

The chain uses TRBV5-1 and TRBJ1-1; possible D gene TRBD1, 5 bases. There are 13 residues in the CDR3. V was shortened by 0 bases and J by 6 bases, with 9 bases between the two germline ends. Per the germline V gene, CDR1 is SGHRS and CDR2 is YFSETQ. CDR3: CASSLAQGAEAFF. As DNA, the CDR3 is TGCGCCAGCAGCTTGGCCCAGGGCGCTGAAGCTTTCTTT.

The chain links TRBV5-4 to TRBJ1-2; D might be TRBD1 (6 bases). Germline V gives CDR1 SGHNT, CDR2 YYREEE (reference sequence). This CDR3 is built from 13 residues. V gave up 1 base and J gave up 6 bases, with 10 bases separating them. The CDR3 coding sequence is TGTGCCAGCAGCTTGAAGGGGGTGGATGGCTACACCTTC. Translation gives CASSLKGVDGYTF.

The CDR3 sequence is CASSQEASSYNEQFF. In DNA form, the CDR3 reads TGTGCCAGCAGCCAAGAGGCGAGCTCCTACAATGAGCAGTTCTTC. This chain links TRBV4-2 with TRBJ2-1; unclear D gene. This CDR3 region has 15 residues. CDR1 and CDR2 from the germline V gene are LGHNA and YNFKEQ. V was clipped by 0 bases and J by 0 bases, with 6 bases between them.